This T cell receptor beta chain was identified in a study of T cell changes during pregnancy in multiple sclerosis. V lost 3 bases to trimming and J lost 4 bases; unmatched junction nucleotides: 4. This CDR3 comprises 15 residues. Germline V gene data show CDR1 as SGHTA and CDR2 as FQGNSA. The repertoire was sequenced with immunoSEQ multiplex PCR; TCRdb's copy has only in-frame clones and lacks some. The sample has more than 85,000 clones, roughly nine tenths seen once. The sequence was obtained from a female donor with multiple sclerosis, enrolled in a pregnancy study. The chain has TRBV7-2 and TRBJ1-5, with 9 bases matching TRBD1. The sample consisted of peripheral blood, taken in the second trimester of pregnancy. This chain's CDR3 is CASSLGQGENQPQHF. The CDR3, as DNA: TGTGCCAGCAGCTTGGGACAGGGAGAGAATCAGCCCCAGCATTTT.